The rows below give T cell receptor beta chains drawn from one sample of a study of T cells in Graves' hyperthyroidism and ophthalmopathy. One entry per CDR3 protein results from TCRdb running MiXCR on the multiplex PCR reads. The sample has a few hundred thousand distinct CDR3 sequences, around 46% seen once. Sequencing was performed on peripheral blood or thyroid tissue (not recorded which). Receptors originate from a woman aged 18-29 years with Graves' hyperthyroidism. The CDR3 runs from the conserved cysteine through the conserved F or W. The order of the fields is V gene, D gene, J gene, clone size, CDR3 protein, CDR3 DNA. The D gene is left open where the match is weak. The size of a clone is reported for some rows only, either as once, few or many, or as a class for expanded clones.

>TRBV5-5|-|TRBJ1-2|-
CASSWGGGYTF
TGTGCCAGCAGCTGGGGGGGAGGCTACACCTTC
>TRBV27|TRBD1|TRBJ1-6|many
CASSLGTGLSPLHF
TGTGCCAGCAGTTTGGGGACAGGGTTATCACCCCTCCACTTT
>TRBV4-1|TRBD2|TRBJ2-7|many
CASSQHNPSSGSRSYEQYF
TGCGCCAGCAGCCAGCACAACCCGTCGAGCGGGAGCAGGTCCTACGAGCAGTACTTC
>TRBV20-1|-|TRBJ2-5|-
CSARGDSLETQYF
TGCAGTGCTAGGGGGGACTCTCTGGAGACCCAGTACTTC
>TRBV9|TRBD1|TRBJ2-7|many
CASSASGTGAYEQYF
TGTGCCAGCAGCGCCTCCGGGACAGGGGCCTACGAGCAGTACTTC
>TRBV20-1|-|TRBJ1-3|-
CSARSNTIYF
TGCAGTGCTAGATCGAACACCATATATTTT
>TRBV19|-|TRBJ1-2|many
CASTPGVYGYTF
TGTGCCAGTACCCCAGGGGTCTATGGCTACACCTTC
>TRBV20-1|-|TRBJ1-4|-
CSAARDHRYNEKLFF
TGCAGTGCTGCCCGGGACCACCGTTACAATGAAAAACTGTTTTTT
>TRBV6-6|TRBD2|TRBJ2-7|-
CASSRTSGTSYNEQYF
TGTGCCAGCAGTCGGACTAGCGGGACCTCCTACAATGAGCAGTACTTC
>TRBV20-1|TRBD1|TRBJ2-7|-
CSASDRESSYEQYF
TGCAGTGCCTCAGACAGGGAAAGCTCCTACGAGCAGTACTTC
>TRBV13|TRBD1|TRBJ1-2|many
CASSLGQGGTYGYTF
TGTGCCAGCAGCCTCGGACAGGGGGGGACCTATGGCTACACCTTC
>TRBV19|-|TRBJ2-7|many
CASSAGLLIYEQYF
TGTGCCAGTAGTGCCGGACTACTGATCTACGAGCAGTACTTC
>TRBV12-3/TRBV12-4|-|TRBJ1-5|-
CASSFDRGRQPQHF
TGTGCCAGCAGTTTTGACCGGGGCCGTCAGCCCCAGCATTTT
>TRBV7-8|-|TRBJ2-7|-
CASSRWYNEQYF
TGTGCCAGCAGCAGGTGGTACAATGAGCAGTACTTC
>TRBV2|-|TRBJ2-6|-
CARREDWANVLTF
TGTGCCAGAAGGGAGGACTGGGCCAACGTCCTGACTTTC
>TRBV20-1|-|TRBJ2-1|-
CSAGRGYNEQFF
TGCAGTGCTGGTCGGGGGTACAATGAGCAGTTCTTC
>TRBV7-9|-|TRBJ1-6|-
CASSAIEGENSPLHF
TGTGCCAGCAGCGCCATCGAGGGGGAAAATTCACCCCTCCACTTT
>TRBV30|TRBD1|TRBJ2-2|-
CAWTSGQGTGELFF
TGTGCCTGGACCTCCGGACAGGGTACCGGGGAGCTGTTTTTT
>TRBV2|TRBD1|TRBJ1-5|many
CASSELDRGLNQPQHF
TGTGCCAGCAGTGAGCTGGACAGGGGGCTCAATCAGCCCCAGCATTTT
>TRBV5-1|-|TRBJ1-2|-
CASSYGDLGFYGYTF
TGCGCCAGCAGCTACGGGGACCTAGGATTCTATGGCTACACCTTC
>TRBV7-2|TRBD2|TRBJ2-3|-
CASSTMAGVADTQYF
TGTGCCAGCAGCACCATGGCGGGAGTTGCAGATACGCAGTATTTT
>TRBV7-2|TRBD2|TRBJ2-5|-
CASSLFGLAGDQETQYF
TGTGCCAGCAGCCTCTTCGGACTAGCGGGAGACCAAGAGACCCAGTACTTC
>TRBV20-1|TRBD1|TRBJ2-5|-
CSAKTDRGPGMETQYF
TGCAGTGCAAAGACGGACAGGGGGCCCGGTATGGAGACCCAGTACTTC
>TRBV7-6|-|TRBJ2-7|-
CASSYSVGEGHEQYF
TGTGCCAGCAGCTATAGCGTTGGAGAAGGCCACGAGCAGTACTTC
>TRBV7-6|-|TRBJ2-7|-
CASSLSVEQYF
TGTGCCAGCAGCTTAAGTGTGGAGCAGTACTTC
>TRBV5-6|TRBD2|TRBJ2-6|-
CAMKTSGSSGANVLTF
TGTGCCATGAAGACTAGCGGGAGTTCTGGGGCCAACGTCCTGACTTTC
>TRBV5-8|TRBD1|TRBJ2-7|many
CASSVDRTLSYEQYF
TGTGCCAGCAGCGTGGACAGGACCCTCTCCTACGAGCAGTACTTC
>TRBV19|-|TRBJ2-1|-
CATYTYNEQFF
TGTGCCACCTACACATACAATGAGCAGTTCTTC
>TRBV29-1|-|TRBJ2-7|-
CSVREQGWDEQYF
TGCAGCGTTCGTGAGCAGGGGTGGGACGAGCAGTACTTC
>TRBV5-1|TRBD1|TRBJ2-7|many
CASSFDRDRGSYEQYF
TGCGCCAGCAGCTTCGACCGGGACAGGGGGTCCTACGAGCAGTACTTC
>TRBV10-1|TRBD2|TRBJ2-2|few
CASSDLTSENTGELFF
TGCGCCAGCAGCGATTTGACTAGCGAGAACACCGGGGAGCTGTTTTTT
>TRBV5-5|-|TRBJ1-3|many
CASSFSTGSGNTIYF
TGTGCCAGCAGCTTTTCGACGGGCTCTGGAAACACCATATATTTT